This T cell receptor (beta chain) emerged from a study of OX40 agonist ivuxolimab in advanced cancers. Study-wide background: Prior anti-PD-1, anti-PD-L1 or anti-CTLA-4 therapy was allowed; roughly 40% had some.

Exclusion applied to patients with autoimmune disease history or systemic immunosuppression. Details on this clone: The antigen is undetermined.

The protocol was immunoSEQ multiplex PCR, while the TCRdb copy is restricted to in-frame clones and leaves out a portion. This table has 67,000 or so clones, just over 85% appearing once. The CDR3 sequence is 15 residues long. From germline, CDR1 is LNHNV and CDR2 YYDKDF (reference sequence). V gave up 0 bases and J gave up 5 bases, with 14 bases separating them. The study, taken as a whole, reports: The study did not work out the antigen specificity of the expanded peripheral T cells. CD8+ T cells averaged more expanded clones than CD4+.

This TCR was recovered from an adult with an advanced solid tumor such as melanoma, head and neck, liver or kidney cancer. The chain links TRBV15 to TRBJ2-7; TRBD2 might be the D (5 bases). The sample here was CD4+ or CD8+ T cells sorted from blood, taken in a trial of the OX40 agonist ivuxolimab. The CDR3: CATSRDLASSHEQYF. DNA of the CDR3: TGTGCCACCAGCAGAGATCTGGCTAGCTCTCACGAGCAGTACTTC.